This TCR beta chain comes out of a study of shared clonotypes between healthy human individuals. About the research overall: Per-donor plates numbered three CD4 naive, three CD4 memory, two CD8 naive and one CD8 memory.

Trimming cost V 0 bases and J 7 bases, with 16 bases left between them. The length of the CDR3 is 16 residues. Germline CDR1 reads SGHTA; CDR2 reads FQGTGA. Study results and limitations: Only a few donors were included, so the genetic and exposure-history diversity represented was limited. Relative to their counterparts shared across all four donors, non-shared clonotypes exhibited diminished generation probabilities.

The repertoire was sequenced with immunoSEQ multiplex PCR; TCRdb's copy has only in-frame clones and lacks some. The table has over 2,000,000 clones, roughly 93% seen once. Terminally differentiated effector memory CD45RA+ cells were excluded by CCR7 positive selection of CD45RO-negative cells. Points on this clone: The antigen is not known.

The chain carries TRBV7-3 and TRBJ2-1, with a weak D call TRBD2 (6 bases). This TCR came from a man aged 18 to 29 in good health. Some clones in this sample may be carry-over from other donors' samples. The sample taken for sequencing was naive CD8+ T cells from PBMCs. CDR3 loop: CASSLTPSGRNNEQFF. In DNA form, the CDR3 reads TGTGCCAGCAGCTTAACTCCTAGTGGGAGGAATAATGAGCAGTTCTTC.